Shown below are 17 T cell receptor beta chains from a single sample sequenced in a study of PD-1 blockade in classical Hodgkin lymphoma (dated by TCRdb to 2020 to 2022). The time point label, as the study defines it: cycle 2 day 1 (C2D1) of nivolumab. Every trial patient had relapsed after autologous stem cell transplantation, and cohorts A, B and C differed in prior brentuximab vedotin exposure. The library was built by means of the immunoSEQ multiplex PCR assay. TCRdb retrieved this table from immuneACCESS and kept in-frame rearrangements only. Not all clones are present; in checked studies, unresolved V genes account for under half, and no reason is known for the remainder. The sample has tens of thousands of clones on record, around 68% of them singletons. Approximately 14% of the sample lies in the top ten. The sequences come from peripheral blood mononuclear cells (PBMCs), collected before the second cycle of nivolumab. These receptors were obtained from a human donor with classical Hodgkin lymphoma.

This clone occurred a few times. The chain joins TRBV2 to TRBJ1-1; D unresolved. Trimming took off 4 bases at V and 4 bases at J, with 13 bases between the two ends. The CDR3 runs 14 residues. CDR1 and CDR2 (germline): SNHLY, FYNNEI. This CDR3 is CASSALGRATEAFF. In DNA, the CDR3 is TGTGCCAGCAGTGCCCTCGGGAGGGCCACTGAAGCTTTCTTT.

CDR3 bases: TGTGCCAGCAGCCCCCCCGGGATGCCAGATACGCAGTATTTT. Protein: CASSPPGMPDTQYF. This chain connects TRBV6-1 to TRBJ2-3, with D perhaps TRBD2 (5 bases). Per germline, CDR1 MNHNS and CDR2 SASEGT. The V end was cut by 6 bases, the J end by 4 bases, with 14 bases between. The CDR3 sequence is 14 residues long.

This sequence joins TRBV7-8 and TRBJ2-7; a weak D match, TRBD2 (5 bases). CDR3 length: 14 amino acids. V was cut by 4 bases and J by 0 bases, with 10 bases left in between. Germline CDR1 SGHVS, CDR2 FQNEAQ. CDR3 in amino acids: CASSSPGSSYEQYF. For the CDR3, the DNA is TGTGCCAGCAGCTCCCCGGGGAGCTCCTACGAGCAGTACTTC.

In the case of this clone: This specimen includes other DNA sequences encoding the same CDR3. The chain employs TRBV6-1 and TRBJ2-1; TRBD2 agrees at 11 bases. J was trimmed by 9 bases and V by 0 bases; bases with no gene match: 4. The CDR3 consists of 15 residues. Germline-derived CDR1 and CDR2 are MNHNS and SASEGT. The CDR3 nucleotides read TGTGCCAGCAGTGAAGCTAGCGGGGGGGCTTTTGAGCAGTTCTTC. The encoded protein is CASSEASGGAFEQFF.

The chain employs TRBV6-1 and TRBJ2-7; D may be TRBD2 (6 bases). Looked up from germline, CDR1 is MNHNS and CDR2 is SASEGT. This CDR3 region has 10 residues. Between the trimmed V and J ends, which lost 7 bases and 7 bases, there was a span of 8 bases. The CDR3 region is CASTGGEQYV. The CDR3 nucleotides read TGTGCCAGCACTGGGGGGGAGCAGTACGTC.

The chain employs TRBV28 and TRBJ2-7; 8 positions agree with TRBD1. Losses at the gene ends were 6 bases for V and 9 bases for J; bases not matched to a gene: 16. Per the germline V gene, CDR1 is MDHEN and CDR2 is SYDVKM. This CDR3 is 15 amino acids long. CDR3: CASSPDRVLAGGQYF. The CDR3, as DNA: TGTGCCAGCAGCCCGGACAGGGTACTAGCTGGGGGGCAGTACTTC.

The CDR3 region is CAWSPATGTYEQYF. The CDR3 coding sequence is TGTGCCTGGAGTCCCGCGACAGGGACCTACGAGCAGTACTTC. The chain recombines TRBV30 with TRBJ2-7; 7 bases agree with TRBD1. V lost 2 bases to trimming and J lost 2 bases; unmatched junction nucleotides: 6. The CDR3 loop spans 14 amino acids. The V gene's germline CDR1 is GTSNPN and CDR2 SVGIG (reference sequence).

V gene TRBV20-1 combines with J gene TRBJ1-4; the D is unclear. The CDR3 is 10 amino acids. Germline CDR1 DFQATT, CDR2 SNEGSKA (reference sequence). V lost 3 bases and J lost 11, with 7 bases in between. In DNA, the CDR3 is TGCAGTGCTAGGGGAGAGAAACTGTTTTTT. Translation: CSARGEKLFF.

CDR3 in amino acids: CASSAQGAITGELFF. CDR3 in DNA: TGTGCCAGCAGTGCACAGGGGGCAATCACCGGGGAGCTGTTTTTT. The V gene is TRBV6-1, the J gene TRBJ2-2, with 9 nucleotides matching TRBD1. There are 15 residues in the CDR3. Looked up from germline, CDR1 is MNHNS and CDR2 is SASEGT. V was pared by 4 bases and J by 4 bases, with 4 bases of the junction left unmatched.

The V and J genes are TRBV9 and TRBJ2-7; TRBD1 agrees at 7 bases. The V gene end was trimmed by 3 bases and the J gene end by 6 bases; junction bases not matched to a gene: 6. Germline V gene sequence: CDR1 SGDLS, CDR2 YYNGEE. CDR3 length: 13 amino acids. DNA of the CDR3: TGTGCCAGCAGCGCCACAGGGGACGGCGAGCAGTACTTC. The encoded protein is CASSATGDGEQYF. The full variable domain, completed using reference TRBV9 and TRBJ2-7, is DSGVTQTPKHLITATGQRVTLRCSPRSGDLSVYWYQQSLDQGLQFLIQYYNGEERAKGNILERFSAQQFPDLHSELNLSSLELGDSALYFCASSATGDGEQYFGPGTRLTVT.

This clone came up a few times. The chain is built from TRBV28 and TRBJ1-1; D may be TRBD1 (5 bases). This CDR3 is 13 amino acids long. Germline V gene lookup returns CDR1 MDHEN and CDR2 SYDVKM. V lost 6 bases to trimming and J lost 1 base, with 9 bases between them. CDR3: CASSPGTNTEAFF. The CDR3 bases are TGTGCCAGCAGCCCAGGGACGAACACTGAAGCTTTCTTT.

The chain employs TRBV4-2 and TRBJ2-3; D perhaps matches TRBD1 (5 bases). Germline CDR1 LGHNA, CDR2 YNFKEQ. The CDR3 is 16 residues long. V lost 5 bases to trimming and J lost 5 bases, with 20 bases between them. The CDR3 sequence: CASSDQGAGFKDTQYF. The CDR3 DNA reads TGTGCCAGCAGCGACCAAGGTGCAGGGTTTAAAGATACGCAGTATTTT.

The chain joins TRBV7-9 to TRBJ2-5, with 9 nucleotides matching TRBD1. The J call could be wrong; TRBJ2-7 is a better fit for the DNA end. Germline loops: CDR1 SEHNR, CDR2 FQNEAQ (reference sequence). The CDR3 is 14 residues long. CDR3: CASSAGQGRNEQYF. The CDR3, as DNA: TGTGCCAGCAGCGCGGGACAGGGACGAAACGAGCAGTACTTC.

The chain carries TRBV19 and TRBJ2-7, with 8 positions matching TRBD1. Germline V gives CDR1 LNHDA, CDR2 SQIVND (reference sequence). The CDR3 consists of 14 residues. With V trimmed by 6 bases and J by 4 bases, 8 bases remained unmatched. The CDR3 loop reads CASRRWDRTYEQYF. CDR3 in DNA: TGTGCCAGTAGAAGATGGGACAGGACATACGAGCAGTACTTC. The whole variable domain, filled in from reference TRBV19 and TRBJ2-7, reads DGGITQSPKYLFRKEGQNVTLSCEQNLNHDAMYWYRQDPGQGLRLIYYSQIVNDFQKGDIAEGYSVSREKKESFPLTVTSAQKNPTAFYLCASRRWDRTYEQYFGPGTRLTVT.

The gene calls are TRBV2 and TRBJ2-1, with unresolved D. This CDR3 has 13 amino acids. V lost 6 bases and J lost 0, with 6 bases in between. CDR1 and CDR2 (germline): SNHLY, FYNNEI. CDR3 bases: TGTGCCAGCAGAATGAGCTCCTACAATGAGCAGTTCTTC. Translation gives CASRMSSYNEQFF.

This clone was recorded a few times. This chain links TRBV6-1 with TRBJ1-2; D may be TRBD1 (6 bases). Trimming took off 5 bases at V and 8 bases at J, with 18 bases between the two ends. This CDR3 is built from 14 residues. In germline, CDR1 is MNHNS, CDR2 SASEGT. CDR3 sequence reads: CASSRDNALLGYTF. The CDR3, as DNA: TGTGCCAGCAGTCGGGACAACGCCTTGTTAGGCTACACCTTC.

V gene TRBV27 combines with J gene TRBJ1-1, with D perhaps matching TRBD1 (5 bases). The germline V and J ends were trimmed by 4 bases and 0 bases, with 12 bases remaining between them. The CDR3 runs 15 residues. Germline CDR1 reads MNHEY; CDR2 reads SMNVEV (reference sequence). The CDR3 protein is CASSWRGDVNTEAFF. The CDR3 DNA reads TGTGCCAGCAGTTGGAGGGGTGACGTGAACACTGAAGCTTTCTTT.